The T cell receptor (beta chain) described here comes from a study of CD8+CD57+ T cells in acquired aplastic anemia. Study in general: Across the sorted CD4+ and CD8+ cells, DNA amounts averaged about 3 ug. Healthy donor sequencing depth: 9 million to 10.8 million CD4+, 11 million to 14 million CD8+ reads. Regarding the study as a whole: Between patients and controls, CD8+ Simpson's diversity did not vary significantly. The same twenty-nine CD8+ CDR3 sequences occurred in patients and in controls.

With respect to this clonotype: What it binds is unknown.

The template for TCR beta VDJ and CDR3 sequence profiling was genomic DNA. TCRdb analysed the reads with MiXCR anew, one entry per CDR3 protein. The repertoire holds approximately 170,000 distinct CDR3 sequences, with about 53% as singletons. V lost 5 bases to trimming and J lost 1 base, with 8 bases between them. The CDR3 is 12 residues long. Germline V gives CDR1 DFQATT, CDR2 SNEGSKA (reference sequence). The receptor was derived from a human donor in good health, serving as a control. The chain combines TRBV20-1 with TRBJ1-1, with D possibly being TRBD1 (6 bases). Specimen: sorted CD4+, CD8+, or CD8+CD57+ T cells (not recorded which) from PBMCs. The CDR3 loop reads CSAGGGNTEAFF. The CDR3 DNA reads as TGCAGTGCTGGAGGGGGGAACACTGAAGCTTTCTTT.